These T cell receptor beta chains were read from a single sample in a study of shared clonotypes between healthy human individuals. Only in-frame clones appear in the TCRdb table, and some are missing; sequencing was by immunoSEQ multiplex PCR. The sample holds roughly 2.5 million clones, approximately 94% seen once. Sequenced sample: naive CD4+ T cells sorted from blood. These receptors all stem from a man aged 18 to 30 in good health. The CDR3 runs from the conserved cysteine through the conserved F or W. D genes are given only for firm matches. For some rows the clone size is stated as once, few or many, or as a class when expanded; others skip it.

.	TRBV9	14	TRBJ2-5	.	CASSGPFPQETQYF	TGTGCCAGCAGCGGACCGTTCCCGCAAGAGACCCAGTACTTC
.	TRBV9	14	TRBJ2-4	.	CASSLGPPSYIQYF	TGTGCCAGCAGCTTGGGACCCCCTTCCTACATTCAGTACTTC
.	TRBV6-4	15	TRBJ2-1	once	CASSRSQASRNEQFF	TGTGCCAGCAGTAGGAGTCAGGCTAGCCGGAATGAGCAGTTCTTC
TRBD1	TRBV6-1	16	TRBJ2-7	.	CASSGGQVGATYEQYF	TGTGCCAGCAGTGGAGGACAGGTGGGCGCTACCTACGAGCAGTACTTC
.	TRBV7-2	12	TRBJ2-7	.	CASSSSLYEQYF	TGTGCCAGCAGCTCCTCTCTATACGAGCAGTACTTC
.	TRBV2	15	TRBJ1-2	.	CASSPNTARSAGYTF	TGTGCCAGCAGTCCCAATACCGCAAGGTCGGCGGGCTACACCTTC
TRBD1	TRBV2	15	TRBJ2-7	.	CASTGGRQGNYEQYF	TGTGCCAGCACCGGAGGCCGACAGGGGAACTACGAGCAGTACTTC
TRBD1	TRBV5-1	14	TRBJ2-5	.	CASSQGQGWETQYF	TGCGCCAGCAGCCAAGGACAGGGCTGGGAGACCCAGTACTTC
TRBD1	TRBV4-1	15	TRBJ1-3	.	CASSARQGETNTIYF	TGCGCCAGCAGCGCCCGACAGGGGGAGACCAACACCATATATTTT
.	TRBV7-2	13	TRBJ2-5	.	CASSPQGWETQYF	TGTGCCAGCAGCCCACAGGGTTGGGAGACCCAGTACTTC
.	TRBV5-6	16	TRBJ2-5	.	CASSFRRTNHQETQYF	TGTGCCAGCAGCTTTCGGCGGACCAACCACCAAGAGACCCAGTACTTC
.	TRBV18	15	TRBJ2-3	.	CASSPRRAGTDTQYF	TGTGCCAGCTCACCCCGCCGAGCGGGCACAGATACGCAGTATTTT
.	TRBV7-8	17	TRBJ2-4	.	CASSLDRWQGRQGIQYF	TGTGCCAGCAGCTTAGACCGCTGGCAGGGGAGGCAGGGCATTCAGTACTTC
.	TRBV11-2	16	TRBJ2-3	.	CASTYSVEIHTDTQYF	TGTGCCAGCACCTACTCGGTTGAAATCCACACAGATACGCAGTATTTT
TRBD1	TRBV2	15	TRBJ2-7	.	CASSERGQGNNEQYF	TGTGCCAGCAGTGAACGGGGACAGGGGAACAACGAGCAGTACTTC
.	TRBV5-1	14	TRBJ2-5	.	CASSHKGPQETQYF	TGCGCCAGCAGCCATAAGGGCCCGCAAGAGACCCAGTACTTC
.	TRBV11-2	15	TRBJ2-6	.	CASSPLVSGANVLTF	TGTGCCAGCAGCCCTCTCGTCTCTGGGGCCAACGTCCTGACTTTC
.	TRBV2	13	TRBJ1-1	few	CASRWEEDTEAFF	TGTGCCAGCAGGTGGGAGGAGGACACTGAAGCTTTCTTT
.	TRBV7-8	15	TRBJ2-3	.	CASSLTESPTDTQYF	TGTGCCAGCAGCCTTACGGAGTCTCCCACAGATACGCAGTATTTT
.	TRBV5-1	15	TRBJ2-2	once	CASRGHVANTGELFF	TGCGCCAGCAGAGGACATGTGGCGAACACCGGGGAGCTGTTTTTT
.	TRBV25-1	14	TRBJ1-1	.	CASSGRVGWTEAFF	TGTGCCAGCAGCGGAAGGGTTGGTTGGACTGAAGCTTTCTTT
TRBD1	TRBV29-1	13	TRBJ1-1	few	CSVGGQGVAEAFF	TGCAGCGTTGGAGGACAGGGAGTCGCTGAAGCTTTCTTT
TRBD2	TRBV27	15	TRBJ2-3	.	CASSPIAGGTNTQYF	TGTGCCAGCAGTCCCATAGCGGGGGGTACGAATACGCAGTATTTT
TRBD2	TRBV5-6	15	TRBJ2-1	.	CASSLGLAGVDEQFF	TGTGCCAGCAGCTTGGGACTAGCGGGAGTTGATGAGCAGTTCTTC
TRBD1	TRBV6-1	15	TRBJ1-5	.	CASRGTTGGNQPQHF	TGTGCCAGCAGAGGGACCACAGGGGGCAATCAGCCCCAGCATTTT
.	TRBV10-3	13	TRBJ2-5	once	CAISESGQWTQYF	TGTGCCATCAGTGAGTCTGGGCAGTGGACCCAGTACTTC
TRBD2	TRBV7-2	17	TRBJ2-3	.	CASSSQSSGRAADTQYF	TGTGCCAGCAGCTCCCAATCCAGCGGGAGGGCCGCAGATACGCAGTATTTT
.	TRBV5-1	12	TRBJ1-5	.	CASGEVSGPQHF	TGCGCCTCGGGGGAGGTCTCAGGGCCCCAGCATTTT
TRBD2	TRBV19	19	TRBJ2-3	.	CASSTSGLAGVRSTDTQYF	TGTGCCAGTTCTACCTCCGGACTAGCGGGGGTCCGGAGCACAGATACGCAGTATTTT